One TCR beta chain is described in this entry. Its target antigen remains unknown. No much larger clone is present one base from it, and per-base qualities are unavailable. This record comes from a study of molecular identifiers for immune sequencing clone quantification (dated by TCRdb to the late 2010s). In terms of the full investigation: In a replicate experiment, RNA from roughly 20,000 or 100,000 naive CD8 T cells was split into five aliquots, four of which were sequenced. The study was a methods study using CD8 T cells to benchmark molecular-identifier clustering-based TCR repertoire sequencing (MIDCIRS) and TCR RNA copy counting. The study at large found these results: When barcode sub-clustering was not used, chimeric consensus sequences inflated TCR diversity, with chimeras reaching as high as 47%. Spiked-in Jurkat TCR RNA (about ten copies' worth), which is not part of the donor repertoire, was contained in the naive libraries. Identical TCR molecules sharing a barcode could cause highly expanded clone sizes to be underestimated. A single cell's worth of spiked-in Jurkat TCR RNA was reported detectable even among one million naive CD8 T cells. Around 2.9 recovered TCR RNA copies per cell were obtained by modeling, versus about 9 by digital PCR, implying a capture efficiency of approximately 27%. In CMV-specific effector cells, clones with more than 20 RNA copies accounted for over 97% of molecules, whereas in naive cells such clones accounted for under 1%.

Library preparation used PCR. TCRdb shows the sequencer as NextSeq 500. Bulk TCR libraries were made following a previously described method, with the TCR primers given in Table S5. Purification of total RNA was performed with the Qiagen AllPrep DNA/RNA kit. Reads from multiple sequencing runs of the same library were pooled before analysis. In the paper's pipeline: Reads were retained only if an exact TCR constant sequence was present, and the retained reads were trimmed to 150 nt and grouped according to their 12-nt molecular barcodes. Reads in each barcode group were sub-clustered using a 15% Levenshtein threshold, and a quality-weighted consensus sequence was built for each RNA molecule. Non-functional sequences were removed, as were lower-count sequences one edit away from another. Based on fitting two negative binomial distributions, any barcode sub-cluster with under 20% of the maximum read count was discarded. TCRdb reran the public reads through fastp at Q25 and MiXCR, keeping productive beta chains. Each CDR3 protein gets just one entry, which takes the most common genes and DNA from the rows behind it. None of the V and J calls come from the authors' own analysis; TCRdb made them. This sample has 490,000 or so distinct CDR3 sequences in its table, and about 25% of those were observed once. The ten top clones hold roughly 0.77% of the sample.

The CDR3 starts with the cysteine, ends with the phenylalanine, and has 16 residues. The only DNA kept is the CDR3, 48 bases in frame from the first base. Clipping removes 2 bases from V and 4 bases from J, with 10 as the unmatched junction base count. CDR1 and CDR2 were assigned from the germline V gene as SGHTA and FQGNSA. Libraries of naive CD8 T cells were built from anywhere between roughly 17,000 and 1,100,000 sorted cells, with 10%, 30% or 50% of the purified RNA used. Naive CD8 T cells, defined as CD8+CD4-CCR7+CD45RA+, were FACS-sorted into RLT Plus buffer on a BD FACSAria II. To test detection sensitivity, Jurkat RNA equal to around 11 TCR copies was added to samples of about 19,000-1,100,000 naive CD8 T cells. Enrichment of CD8 T cells was done with RosetteSep CD8+ T Cell Enrichment Cocktail plus Ficoll-Paque, and ACK red cell lysis came afterward.

The sequencing sample was made of naive CD8+ T cells from blood, with Jurkat cell RNA spiked in. The cell subset or site label, as the study defines it: FACS-sorted CD8+CD4-CCR7+CD45RA+ naive T cells. The receptor chain draws on TRBV7-2 and TRBJ2-7; TRBD1 lines up with 8 middle nucleotides. This receptor was identified in a human donor in good health. Some libraries in this study had Jurkat cell RNA spiked in. In nucleotides, the sequence is TGTGCCAGCAGCTTAAAGGCTGCAGGGGGCGGTTACGAGCAGTACTTC. Its coded protein is CASSLKAAGGGYEQYF.